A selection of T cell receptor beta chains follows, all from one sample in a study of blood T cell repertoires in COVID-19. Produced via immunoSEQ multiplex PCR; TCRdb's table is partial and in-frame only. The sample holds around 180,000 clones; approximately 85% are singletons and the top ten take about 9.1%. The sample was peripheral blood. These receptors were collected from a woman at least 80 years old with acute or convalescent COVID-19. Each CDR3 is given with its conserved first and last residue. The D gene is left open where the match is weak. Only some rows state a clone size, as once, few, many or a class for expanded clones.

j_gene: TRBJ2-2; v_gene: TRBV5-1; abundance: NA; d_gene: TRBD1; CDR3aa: CASSPGQGSAGELFF; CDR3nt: TGCGCCAGCAGCCCAGGACAGGGGTCCGCCGGGGAGCTGTTTTTT
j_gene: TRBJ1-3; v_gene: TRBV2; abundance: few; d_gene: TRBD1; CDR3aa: CASSTRTGLWGNTIYF; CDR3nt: TGTGCCAGCAGTACTCGGACAGGCCTTTGGGGAAACACCATATATTTT
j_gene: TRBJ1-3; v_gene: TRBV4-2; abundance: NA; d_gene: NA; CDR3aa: CASSQEMGGSSGNTIYF; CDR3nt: TGTGCCAGCAGCCAAGAGATGGGGGGAAGCTCTGGAAACACCATATATTTT
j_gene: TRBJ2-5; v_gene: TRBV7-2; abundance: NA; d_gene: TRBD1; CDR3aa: CASTARDREETQYF; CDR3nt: TGTGCCAGCACCGCCCGAGACAGGGAAGAGACCCAGTACTTC
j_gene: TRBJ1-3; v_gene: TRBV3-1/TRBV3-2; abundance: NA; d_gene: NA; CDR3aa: CASSQATGRGGGTIYF; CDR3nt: TGTGCCAGCAGCCAAGCGACAGGCCGGGGTGGGGGCACCATATATTTT
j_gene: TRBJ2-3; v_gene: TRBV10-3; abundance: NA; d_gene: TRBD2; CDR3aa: CATRGGGPTDTQYF; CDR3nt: TGTGCCACCCGGGGGGGAGGCCCCACAGATACGCAGTATTTT
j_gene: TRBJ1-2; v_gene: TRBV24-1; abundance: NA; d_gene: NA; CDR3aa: CATSDATANRDYTF; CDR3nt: TGTGCCACCAGTGACGCCACGGCCAACCGGGACTACACCTTC
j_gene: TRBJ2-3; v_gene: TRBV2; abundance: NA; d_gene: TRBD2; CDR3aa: CASSSSGSGADTQYF; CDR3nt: TGTGCCAGCAGTTCTAGCGGGAGTGGAGCAGATACGCAGTATTTT
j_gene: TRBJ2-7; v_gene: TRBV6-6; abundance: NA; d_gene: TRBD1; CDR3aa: CASSPRTSGTGGYEQYF; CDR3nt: TGTGCCAGCAGTCCGCGAACCTCCGGGACAGGGGGCTACGAGCAGTACTTC
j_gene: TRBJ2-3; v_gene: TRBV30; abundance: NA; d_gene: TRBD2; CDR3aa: CAWSVGGSGKTDTQYF; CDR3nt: TGTGCCTGGAGTGTAGGCGGTAGCGGGAAAACAGATACGCAGTATTTT
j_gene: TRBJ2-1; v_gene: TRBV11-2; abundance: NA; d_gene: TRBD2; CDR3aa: CASSSQRGSGNEQFF; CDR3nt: TGTGCCAGCAGCAGCCAGCGGGGGTCAGGGAATGAGCAGTTCTTC
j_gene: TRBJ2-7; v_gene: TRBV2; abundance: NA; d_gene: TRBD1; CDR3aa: CASSDPGQDGF; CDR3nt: TGTGCCAGCAGCGATCCGGGACAGGACGGCTTC
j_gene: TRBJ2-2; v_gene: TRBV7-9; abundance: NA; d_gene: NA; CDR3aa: CASSLGNTNTGELFF; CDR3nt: TGTGCCAGCAGCTTGGGCAACACGAACACCGGGGAGCTGTTTTTT
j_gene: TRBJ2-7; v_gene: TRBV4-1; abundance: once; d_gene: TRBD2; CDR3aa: CASSEPTGGPPSEQYF; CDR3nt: TGCGCCAGCAGCGAACCCACGGGGGGACCCCCTTCCGAGCAGTACTTC
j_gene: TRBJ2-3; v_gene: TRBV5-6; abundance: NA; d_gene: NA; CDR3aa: CASSSQVGTQYF; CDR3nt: TGTGCCAGCAGCTCGCAGGTTGGGACGCAGTATTTT
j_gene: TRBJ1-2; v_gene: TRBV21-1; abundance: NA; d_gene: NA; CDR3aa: CASSKAGAGRANYGYTF; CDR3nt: TGTGCCAGCAGCAAAGCGGGTGCAGGGAGGGCCAACTATGGCTACACCTTC
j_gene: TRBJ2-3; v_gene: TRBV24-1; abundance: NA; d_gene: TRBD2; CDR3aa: CATSDATAGGTDTQYF; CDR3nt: TGTGCCACCAGTGATGCAACCGCGGGAGGGACAGATACGCAGTATTTT
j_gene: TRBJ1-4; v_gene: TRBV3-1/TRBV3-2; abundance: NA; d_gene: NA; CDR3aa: CASSPVRGAGEKLFF; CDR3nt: TGTGCCAGCAGTCCAGTCCGGGGGGCAGGGGAAAAACTGTTTTTT
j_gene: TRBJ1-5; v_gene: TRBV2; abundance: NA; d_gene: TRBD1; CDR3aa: CASSAGQGAYQPQHF; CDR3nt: TGTGCCAGCAGCGCCGGACAGGGGGCATATCAGCCCCAGCATTTT
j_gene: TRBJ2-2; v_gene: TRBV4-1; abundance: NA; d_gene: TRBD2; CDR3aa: CASSPNWVSGTNTGELFF; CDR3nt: TGCGCCAGCAGCCCCAACTGGGTTAGCGGGACGAACACCGGGGAGCTGTTTTTT
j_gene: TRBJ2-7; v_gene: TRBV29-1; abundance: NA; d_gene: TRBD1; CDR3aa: CSVGQGSYEQYF; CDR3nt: TGCAGCGTTGGACAGGGGAGCTACGAGCAGTACTTC
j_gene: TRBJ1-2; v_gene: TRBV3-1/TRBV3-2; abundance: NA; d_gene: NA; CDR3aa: CASSQGGHGYTF; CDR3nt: TGTGCCAGCAGCCAAGGGGGCCATGGCTACACCTTC
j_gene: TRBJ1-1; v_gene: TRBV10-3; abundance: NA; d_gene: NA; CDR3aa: CAISEPPGVGTEAFF; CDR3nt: TGTGCCATCAGTGAACCCCCAGGGGTAGGGACTGAAGCTTTCTTT
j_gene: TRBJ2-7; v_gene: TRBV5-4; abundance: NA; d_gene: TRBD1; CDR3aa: CASSFGTAWEQYF; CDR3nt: TGTGCCAGCAGCTTTGGGACAGCCTGGGAGCAGTACTTC
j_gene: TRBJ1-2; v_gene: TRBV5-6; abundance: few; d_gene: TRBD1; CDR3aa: CASSLDRGRGYGYTF; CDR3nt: TGTGCCAGCAGCTTGGACAGGGGGCGAGGCTATGGCTACACCTTC
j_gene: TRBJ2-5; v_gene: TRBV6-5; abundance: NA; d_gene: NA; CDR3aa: CASRLQSRETQYF; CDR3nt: TGTGCCAGCAGGCTCCAGTCTAGAGAGACCCAGTACTTC
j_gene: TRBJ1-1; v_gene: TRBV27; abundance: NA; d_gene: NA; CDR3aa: CASSHTPDFEQRAEAFF; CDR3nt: TGTGCCAGCAGTCATACCCCGGACTTTGAACAAAGGGCTGAAGCTTTCTTT
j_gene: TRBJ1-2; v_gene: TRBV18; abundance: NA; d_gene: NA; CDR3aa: CASSLRDTANYGYTF; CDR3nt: TGTGCCAGCTCGCTTCGGGACACCGCTAACTATGGCTACACCTTC
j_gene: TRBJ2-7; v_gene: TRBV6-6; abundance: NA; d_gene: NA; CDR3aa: CASSYSGLTNYEQYF; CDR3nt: TGTGCCAGCTCGTACAGCGGACTTACTAACTACGAGCAGTACTTC
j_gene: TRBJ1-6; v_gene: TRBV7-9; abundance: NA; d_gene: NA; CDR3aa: CASSFSFSPLHF; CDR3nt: TGTGCCAGCAGCTTTTCGTTTTCACCCCTCCACTTT
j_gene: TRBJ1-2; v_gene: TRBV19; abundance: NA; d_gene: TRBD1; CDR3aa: CASNKGAVDPGYTF; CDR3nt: TGTGCCAGTAATAAGGGGGCGGTGGACCCTGGCTACACCTTC
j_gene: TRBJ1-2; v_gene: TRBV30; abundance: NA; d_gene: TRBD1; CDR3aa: CAWSKNRGPSSATF; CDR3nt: TGTGCCTGGAGTAAGAATAGGGGGCCGTCGTCGGCCACCTTC
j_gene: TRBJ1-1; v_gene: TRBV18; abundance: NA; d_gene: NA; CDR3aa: CASSPPMNTEAFF; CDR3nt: TGTGCCAGCTCACCGCCTATGAACACTGAAGCTTTCTTT
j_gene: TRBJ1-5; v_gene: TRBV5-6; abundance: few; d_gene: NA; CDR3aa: CASSPDGGSQPQHF; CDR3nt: TGTGCCAGCAGCCCGGACGGGGGGAGTCAGCCCCAGCATTTT
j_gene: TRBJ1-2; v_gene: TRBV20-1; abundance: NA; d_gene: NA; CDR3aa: CSASGGGYGYTF; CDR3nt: TGCAGTGCTAGTGGGGGAGGCTATGGCTACACCTTC
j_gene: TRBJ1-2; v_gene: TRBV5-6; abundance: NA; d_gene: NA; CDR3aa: CASSLSAGGYTF; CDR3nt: TGTGCCAGCAGCTTGTCGGCGGGAGGCTACACCTTC
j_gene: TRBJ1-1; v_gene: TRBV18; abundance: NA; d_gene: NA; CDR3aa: CASSPGGPNTEAFF; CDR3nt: TGTGCCAGCTCCCCGGGAGGGCCGAACACTGAAGCTTTCTTT
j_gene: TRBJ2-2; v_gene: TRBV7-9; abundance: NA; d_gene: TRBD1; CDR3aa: CASSLGGQYSTGELFF; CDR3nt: TGTGCCAGCAGCTTAGGGGGACAGTATAGCACCGGGGAGCTGTTTTTT
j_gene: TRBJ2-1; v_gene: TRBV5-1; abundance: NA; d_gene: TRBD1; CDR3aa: CASSLPRDSSYNEQFF; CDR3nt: TGCGCCAGCAGCTTGCCCCGGGACAGCTCCTACAATGAGCAGTTCTTC
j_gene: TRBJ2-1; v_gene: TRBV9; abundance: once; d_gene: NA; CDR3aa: CASSGGASTSYNEQFF; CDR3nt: TGTGCCAGCAGCGGCGGGGCTAGCACCTCCTACAATGAGCAGTTCTTC
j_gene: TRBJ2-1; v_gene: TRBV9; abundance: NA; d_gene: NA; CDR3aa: CASSAGGRAGDYNEQFF; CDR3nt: TGTGCCAGCAGCGCCGGAGGGCGAGCCGGCGATTACAATGAGCAGTTCTTC
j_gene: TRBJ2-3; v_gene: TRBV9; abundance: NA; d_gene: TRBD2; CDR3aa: CASSAGTSGSTDTQYF; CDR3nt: TGTGCCAGCAGCGCCGGGACTAGCGGTAGCACAGATACGCAGTATTTT